The clone carrying this T cell receptor beta chain was seen more than once but under ten times. Its target is unknown. Repertoires were generated with immunoSEQ multiplex PCR, while TCRdb's copy carries only in-frame clones and drops some. This table holds about 58,000 clones, around 79% found once. The data were obtained in a study of OX40 agonist ivuxolimab in advanced cancers. Overall study: Each dose-escalation patient presented with hepatocellular carcinoma, melanoma, renal cell or head and neck cancer.

Study-level results: Nonresponders, in some cases, also had low normalized T-cell clonal expansion. In the 0.1 to 3.0 mg/kg range, CD4+ and CD8+ blood T cells had expanded clonally by week 6.

This specimen consisted of CD4+ or CD8+ T cells sorted from blood, obtained in a trial of the OX40 agonist ivuxolimab. The receptor comes from an adult with an advanced solid tumor such as melanoma, head and neck, liver or kidney cancer.

CDR3: CASSFGGRILYEQYF. The CDR3 DNA is TGTGCCAGCAGCTTTGGTGGAAGGATTCTATACGAGCAGTACTTC. The rearrangement joins TRBV5-4 to TRBJ2-7; D call uncertain. The CDR3 has 15 residues. Germline values: CDR1 SGHNT, CDR2 YYREEE (reference sequence). V lost 2 bases and J 4 bases, leaving 16 bases between the germline ends.